The TCR beta chain under discussion was sequenced for a study of T cells in Graves' hyperthyroidism and ophthalmopathy. Across the whole study: Blood from the periphery was taken at initial diagnosis, before any treatment.

Points from the study as a whole: Researchers report that a 13 V-J model separated ophthalmopathy from stable hyperthyroidism.

Germline V lookup: CDR1 SGHAT, CDR2 FQDESV (reference sequence). V was pared by 5 bases and J by 4 bases, with 15 bases between. The CDR3 is made up of 14 amino acids. The source material, RNA transcripts, was used to amplify TCR beta CDR3 regions. HTBI primers were employed in a first-round RT-PCR of the TCR CDR3. TCRdb analysed the multiplex PCR reads with MiXCR anew, one entry per CDR3 protein. Seen here are 600,000 to 700,000 distinct CDR3 sequences, about 14% observed once, and the top ten hold 4% to 5.5%. This clonotype was observed a handful of times. Antigen: not known. The sequence derives from a middle-aged woman with Graves' ophthalmopathy. Sequencing was done on a sample of blood. The genes are TRBV11-1 and TRBJ2-7; D ambiguous. CDR3 in DNA: TGTGCCAGCAGCCCCGGTGGCCTGGGGTACGAGCAGTACTTC. Amino acids: CASSPGGLGYEQYF.